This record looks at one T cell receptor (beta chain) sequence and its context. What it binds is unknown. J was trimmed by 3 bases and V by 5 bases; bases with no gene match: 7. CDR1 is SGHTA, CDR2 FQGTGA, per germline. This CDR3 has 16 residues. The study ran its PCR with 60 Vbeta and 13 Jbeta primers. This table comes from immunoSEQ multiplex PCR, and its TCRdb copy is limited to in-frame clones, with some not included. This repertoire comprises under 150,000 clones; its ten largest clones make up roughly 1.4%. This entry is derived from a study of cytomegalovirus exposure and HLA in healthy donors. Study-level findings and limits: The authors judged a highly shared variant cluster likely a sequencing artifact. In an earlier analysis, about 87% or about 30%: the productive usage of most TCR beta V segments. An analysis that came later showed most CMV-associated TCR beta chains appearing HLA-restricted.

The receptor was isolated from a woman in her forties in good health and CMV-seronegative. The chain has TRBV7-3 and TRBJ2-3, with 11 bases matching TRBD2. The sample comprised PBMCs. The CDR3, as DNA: TGTGCCAGCAGCCCCGACCGACTAGCGGGAACAGATACGCAGTATTTT. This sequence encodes CASSPDRLAGTDTQYF.